This T cell receptor beta chain was sequenced during a study of blood T cell repertoires in COVID-19 (dated by TCRdb to 2018 to 2020). Regarding the research as a whole: Collaborator samples came from the United States, Italy and Spain and covered acute and convalescent phases of COVID-19. The prospective study material was composed of cDNA or gDNA derived from T cells, B-cell-depleted T cells, or PBMCs. The dataset comprised deeply sampled blood TCRbeta repertoires from subjects exposed to, actively infected with, or recovered from COVID-19. The repertoires were released in a freely available public database intended as a resource for research on the immune response to SARS-CoV-2. Samples came from the ongoing ImmuneRACE study (first 160 participants) plus 1,254 subjects from 6 global collaborators. The sample metadata nearly always contained a de-identified subject ID, COVID-19 status, age in years and sex. Where HLA class I and class II types were available, the types were taken from metadata supplied by the sample provider, not from assay-based typing.

Concerning this clone itself: The antigen it binds to is not known. No much larger clonotype is one base removed from it; base qualities were not supplied.

General study outcomes and caveats: Clinical and demographic metadata were provided uncurated, with the amount varying by source and participant.

TCRbeta CDR3 regions were amplified from genomic DNA using the immunoSEQ Assay, a bias-controlled multiplex PCR. The authors' pipeline ran thus. The number of nucleated cells in each sample was estimated from the amplification of reference gene primers within the assay. To quantify the absolute abundance of each unique TCRbeta CDR3 rearrangement, sequence reads were collapsed and filtered. For each sample, productive Simpson clonality was calculated as the square root of Simpson's diversity index across productive rearrangements. TCRdb took this table from immuneACCESS and kept in-frame rearrangements with V and J called. Such tables lack part of the clones; where checked against another copy, unresolved V genes explain under half of the gap, and the rest is unexplained. For V, J and clone size, that table is used; D and trimming come from the DNA. The sample table contains under 200,000 clones; only one count was recorded for 75% to 90% of them. The ten largest clones take up more than 0.75% of the sample.

Enrolling through a virtual design, the prospective study's participants ranged in age from roughly 18 to 95 years and lived across 24 United States geographic areas. In the prospective study, participants were assigned to cohorts based on the clinical history participants reported in a screening survey and a study questionnaire. ImmuneRACE Cohort 3 recovered participants were defined by two consecutive negative NP/OP PCR tests, healthcare professional clearance, or symptom resolution. Each participant in the prospective study had whole blood, serum and a nasopharyngeal or oropharyngeal swab collected by mobile phlebotomists. Over a roughly 2-month period, participants in the prospective study had the option of providing additional blood draws and questionnaires. Before DNA extraction, blood samples from the prospective study were shipped at room temperature or frozen. The germline V end is reduced by 1 base and the J end by 5 bases; junction bases left unmatched: 19. As encoded in the germline V gene, CDR1 is MGHRA while CDR2 is YSYEKL. The CDR3, cysteine through phenylalanine, is 19 amino acids long. Only the CDR3 DNA stays, 57 bases, in frame from base 1.

The clonotype originates from a woman aged 18-29 years who had recovered from COVID-19. The sequencing input was PBMCs or T cells enriched from blood (not recorded which). The V and J genes are TRBV4-1 and TRBJ1-1; 7 of the junction bases match TRBD1. The CDR3: CASSQVPQGKRGVFTEAFF. The nucleotides are TGCGCCAGCAGCCAAGTCCCACAGGGGAAGAGAGGGGTCTTTACTGAAGCTTTCTTT.